The 16 T cell receptor beta chains below all came from one sample that was sequenced in a study of cytomegalovirus exposure and HLA in healthy donors. The method was immunoSEQ multiplex PCR; TCRdb's version includes in-frame clones alone and lacks a portion of them. The repertoire has 120,000 to 150,000 clones, approximately 90% of them found once; the top ten carry 4.5%. Sequencing input: PBMCs. These receptors were taken from a man between 18 and 35 years old in good health and CMV-seropositive.

CDR3 protein: CASSQVIDNEKLFF. In DNA, the CDR3 is TGCGCCAGCAGCCAAGTCATAGATAATGAAAAACTGTTTTTT. The gene calls are TRBV4-1 and TRBJ1-4; D gene ambiguous. Deletions cut 1 base from V and 4 bases from J, with 7 bases between. CDR3 size: 14 residues. Germline CDR1 is MGHRA and CDR2 is YSYEKL.

V usage is TRBV9 and J usage is TRBJ2-7; 7 bases fit TRBD2. Germline lookup yields CDR1 SGDLS and CDR2 YYNGEE. The V and J ends lost 0 bases and 4 bases, in that order; junction bases with no gene match: 7. The CDR3 runs 15 residues. CDR3 residues: CASSVEGSGQYEQYF. Written as DNA, the CDR3 is TGTGCCAGCAGCGTAGAGGGTAGCGGGCAGTACGAGCAGTACTTC. Combining the CDR3 with reference TRBV9 and TRBJ2-7 gives the whole variable domain DSGVTQTPKHLITATGQRVTLRCSPRSGDLSVYWYQQSLDQGLQFLIQYYNGEERAKGNILERFSAQQFPDLHSELNLSSLELGDSALYFCASSVEGSGQYEQYFGPGTRLTVT.

The CDR3 spells CAWGPVPGNTIYF. CDR3 in DNA: TGTGCCTGGGGCCCTGTCCCTGGAAACACCATATATTTT. The chain couples TRBV30 to TRBJ1-3; unclear D gene. The germline CDR1 and CDR2 sequences are GTSNPN and SVGIG (reference sequence). The V end was cut by 5 bases, the J end by 2 bases, with 10 bases between. The CDR3 sequence is 13 residues long.

This chain uses TRBV19 with TRBJ1-2, with no clear D. V was trimmed by 3 bases and J by 5 bases, leaving 16 bases between them. This CDR3 region has 15 residues. From germline, CDR1 is LNHDA and CDR2 SQIVND (reference sequence). The DNA for the CDR3 is TGTGCCAGTAGTATTCAAATTAACAGCAATTATGGCTACACCTTC. The encoded protein is CASSIQINSNYGYTF.

The sample holds one count of this clone. The chain has TRBV6-1 and TRBJ2-7, with D possibly being TRBD1 (6 bases). V lost 6 bases and J lost 0, with 15 bases in between. This CDR3 has 15 residues. Germline V gene data show CDR1 as MNHNS and CDR2 as SASEGT. The CDR3 sequence: CASSLEQGSSYEQYF. CDR3 nucleotides: TGTGCCAGCAGCCTCGAACAGGGATCCTCCTACGAGCAGTACTTC.

This clone was counted a few times. This chain links TRBV7-8 with TRBJ1-5, with TRBD1 identical over 9 bases. Germline values: CDR1 SGHVS, CDR2 FQNEAQ. Trimming cost V 3 bases and J 1 base; bases outside gene matches: 7. The CDR3 extends over 17 amino acids. The chain's CDR3 is CASSLTTGGLSNQPQHF. CDR3 DNA: TGTGCCAGCAGCTTGACGACAGGGGGTCTGAGCAATCAGCCCCAGCATTTT.

This rearrangement joins TRBV6-1 to TRBJ2-7; D is possibly TRBD1 (5 bases). Germline assignment: CDR1 MNHNS and CDR2 SASEGT. CDR3 length: 12 amino acids. V shed 6 bases and J shed 5 bases, with 11 bases lying between them. CDR3 in DNA: TGTGCCAGCAGCGCCTGGGGCCACGAGCAGTACTTC. Amino acids: CASSAWGHEQYF.

This chain joins TRBV10-3 and TRBJ1-2; TRBD1 might be the D (5 bases). The CDR3 loop spans 14 amino acids. The ends were cut back, 8 bases at V and 2 bases at J, with 15 bases in the middle. CDR1 and CDR2 (germline): ENHRY, SYGVKD. The CDR3 nucleotides are TGTGCCATCGCCGAACGGGGACTGAACTATGGCTACACCTTC. The encoded protein is CAIAERGLNYGYTF.

The chain employs TRBV5-4 and TRBJ2-2, with 8 bases lining up with TRBD1. The length of the CDR3 is 13 residues. Trimming at V came to 7 bases and at J to 8 bases, leaving 7 bases not matched to a gene. Germline V gene data show CDR1 as SGHNT and CDR2 as YYREEE (reference sequence). CDR3 in DNA: TGTGCCAGCGGAAACAGGGGGTATGGGGAGCTGTTTTTT. Translating it yields CASGNRGYGELFF.

V usage is TRBV5-1 and J usage is TRBJ2-6; TRBD2 matches 11 bases. The CDR3 has 19 amino acids. With 2 bases clipped from V and 3 bases from J, the junction kept 10 bases outside the gene matches. Germline V CDR1 and CDR2: SGHRS, YFSETQ. This CDR3 is CASSLLAGGPSRGANVLTF. The CDR3 DNA is TGCGCCAGCAGCTTATTAGCGGGAGGGCCGTCACGTGGGGCCAACGTCCTGACTTTC. Looking up the rest from reference TRBV5-1 and TRBJ2-6 gives the full variable domain: KAGVTQTPRYLIKTRGQQVTLSCSPISGHRSVSWYQQTPGQGLQFLFEYFSETQRNKGNFPGRFSGRQFSNSRSEMNVSTLELGDSALYLCASSLLAGGPSRGANVLTFGAGSRLTVL.

The genes are TRBV6-1 and TRBJ2-7, with 7 bases lining up with TRBD1. The CDR3 consists of 14 residues. The junction had 7 bases not matched to a gene; V was cut back by 2 bases and J by 6 bases. From germline, CDR1 is MNHNS and CDR2 SASEGT. Written as DNA, the CDR3 is TGTGCCAGCAGTGAACTCAGGGGGTACTTCGAGCAGTACTTC. It translates to CASSELRGYFEQYF.

This clone appeared once. V and J are TRBV28 and TRBJ2-7, with 7 bases aligning to TRBD1. V lost 5 bases to trimming and J lost 3 bases; unmatched junction nucleotides: 7. Germline V gene data show CDR1 as MDHEN and CDR2 as SYDVKM. The CDR3 is 14 amino acids. The CDR3 region has the DNA TGTGCCAGCAGTAGTGGACAGGTGTTCTACGAGCAGTACTTC. Its protein product is CASSSGQVFYEQYF. The full variable domain, completed using reference TRBV28 and TRBJ2-7, is DVKVTQSSRYLVKRTGEKVFLECVQDMDHENMFWYRQDPGLGLRLIYFSYDVKMKEKGDIPEGYSVSREKKERFSLILESASTNQTSMYLCASSSGQVFYEQYFGPGTRLTVT.

The CDR3 region has the DNA TGTGCCAGCAGTTCAGGACTAGCGGGGGGGTCATTAACCTACGAGCAGTACTTC. Its protein is CASSSGLAGGSLTYEQYF. V gene TRBV27 combines with J gene TRBJ2-7; 15 bases map to TRBD2. Per germline, CDR1 MNHEY and CDR2 SMNVEV (reference sequence). V trimming: 4 bases; J trimming: 2 bases; junction bases outside the gene matches: 9. This CDR3 is built from 18 residues.

This chain uses TRBV11-2 with TRBJ2-7; 8 positions match TRBD1. The germline gives CDR1 SGHAT, CDR2 FQNNGV. The V segment lost 1 base and the J segment 4 bases; nucleotides outside the gene matches: 3. CDR3 size: 14 residues. CDR3 DNA: TGTGCCAGCAGCTTAGTCAGGGGGCAGTACGAGCAGTACTTC. It specifies CASSLVRGQYEQYF. The full variable domain, completed using reference TRBV11-2 and TRBJ2-7, is EAGVAQSPRYKIIEKRQSVAFWCNPISGHATLYWYQQILGQGPKLLIQFQNNGVVDDSQLPKDRFSAERLKGVDSTLKIQPAKLEDSAVYLCASSLVRGQYEQYFGPGTRLTVT.

The chain uses TRBV6-1 and TRBJ1-2, with 8 bases lining up with TRBD1. CDR1 MNHNS and CDR2 SASEGT come from the germline V gene. The J segment lost 6 bases and the V segment lost 5 bases, leaving 5 bases of the junction unmatched. This CDR3 has 13 amino acids. CDR3 protein: CASSSDRGDGYTF. The DNA of the CDR3 is TGTGCCAGCAGTTCTGACAGGGGCGATGGCTACACCTTC.

The V gene is TRBV6-6, the J gene TRBJ2-7; a possible D gene is TRBD2 (6 bases). CDR3 length: 15 residues. The germline V and J ends were trimmed by 5 bases and 3 bases, with 17 bases remaining between them. Germline CDR1 and CDR2: MNHNY and SVGAGI (reference sequence). CDR3 amino acids: CASSPQTRTSYEQYF. For the CDR3, the DNA is TGTGCCAGCAGTCCACAGACTAGGACAAGCTACGAGCAGTACTTC.